Each of the 28 T cell receptor beta chains below was sequenced from the same sample in a study of T cell repertoires in aging, cancer and after chemotherapy. Multiplex touch-down PCR with TRB-A/B primers amplified rearranged V-D-J TRB sequences. TCRdb fed the multiplex PCR reads into MiXCR, producing one record per CDR3 protein. The data contain roughly 12,000 distinct CDR3 sequences, 20% to 30% of them seen just once; the ten biggest clones take up 1.5% to 2%. Amplification of TCR beta used genomic DNA extracted from peripheral blood. The sample consisted of blood. The receptors were gathered from a human donor in good health.

Relative to its sample, this clonotype is medium-sized (0.01 to 0.1%). This sequence joins TRBV7-2 and TRBJ2-7, with 11 bases lining up with TRBD1. With 4 bases clipped from V and 6 bases from J, the junction kept 5 bases outside the gene matches. This CDR3 has 14 amino acids. Germline CDR1 SGHTA, CDR2 FQGNSA. This chain's CDR3 is CASSSGQGAGEQYF. CDR3 nucleotides: TGTGCCAGCAGCTCCGGACAGGGGGCTGGCGAGCAGTACTTC.

This clonotype was counted a few times. The chain employs TRBV5-1 and TRBJ2-1, with TRBD1 as a possible D gene (5 bases). Germline assignment: CDR1 SGHRS and CDR2 YFSETQ. V lost 7 bases and J lost 0, with 11 bases in between. The CDR3 has 14 amino acids. CDR3 residues: CASRQQSSYNEQFF. DNA of the CDR3: TGCGCCAGCCGACAGCAGAGCTCCTACAATGAGCAGTTCTTC.

The chain couples TRBV5-1 to TRBJ2-7; D is tentatively TRBD1 or TRBD2 (7 bases each). Germline V gene sequence: CDR1 SGHRS, CDR2 YFSETQ. V lost 1 base and J 6 bases, leaving 14 bases between the germline ends. The CDR3 runs to 14 residues. The CDR3 sequence: CASSLIAGGAEQYF. In nucleotides, the CDR3 is TGCGCCAGCAGCTTGATCGCAGGGGGGGCCGAGCAGTACTTC.

By its share, this clonotype is medium-sized. The chain recombines TRBV30 with TRBJ1-6; D gene unclear. There are 11 residues in the CDR3. Trimming pared 5 bases from V and 10 bases from J, leaving 9 bases between. Germline lookup yields CDR1 GTSNPN and CDR2 SVGIG (reference sequence). This CDR3 is CAWSVGSPLHF. The CDR3 nucleotides read TGTGCCTGGTCAGTAGGCTCACCCCTCCACTTT.

By its share, this clonotype is medium-sized (0.01 to 0.1%). The chain employs TRBV19 and TRBJ1-2; maybe TRBD1 (6 bases). Trimming removed 6 bases at V and 5 bases at J, with 10 bases between. Germline lookup yields CDR1 LNHDA and CDR2 SQIVND (reference sequence). The CDR3 runs 12 residues. The CDR3 bases are TGTGCCAGTAGAGGCAGGGGATATGGCTACACCTTC. Amino acids: CASRGRGYGYTF.

This clonotype ranks as medium-sized (0.01 to 0.1%). The genes are TRBV18 and TRBJ2-2; 10 bases match TRBD1. V trimming: 4 bases; J trimming: 7 bases; junction bases outside the gene matches: 6. This CDR3 comprises 15 residues. The germline gives CDR1 KGHSH, CDR2 LQKENI. The CDR3 nucleotides read TGTGCCAGCTCACGCGGACAGGGGGAGATCGGGGAGCTGTTTTTT. Translated: CASSRGQGEIGELFF.

This clonotype counts as medium-sized. V is TRBV6-5 and J is TRBJ2-2, with a tentative D call TRBD1 (5 bases). V lost 7 bases to trimming and J lost 5 bases, with 11 bases between them. This CDR3 has 13 amino acids. Germline assignment: CDR1 MNHEY and CDR2 SVGAGI. The CDR3 DNA follows: TGTGCCAGCATAGCAGGGATTACCGGGGAGCTGTTTTTT. It is translated as CASIAGITGELFF.

J is TRBJ2-2 and V is TRBV2; 13 positions match TRBD2. Trimming removed 3 bases from V and 6 bases from J; junction bases left unmatched: 4. Germline V gene sequence: CDR1 SNHLY, CDR2 FYNNEI. The CDR3 totals 16 residues. The CDR3 spells CASSDRLAGGSGELFF. In DNA, the CDR3 is TGTGCCAGCAGTGACAGACTAGCGGGGGGATCCGGGGAGCTGTTTTTT. The full variable domain, completed using reference TRBV2 and TRBJ2-2, is EPEVTQTPSHQVTQMGQEVILRCVPISNHLYFYWYRQILGQKVEFLVSFYNNEISEKSEIFDDQFSVERPDGSNFTLKIRSTKLEDSAMYFCASSDRLAGGSGELFFGEGSRLTVL.

In this sample, this clonotype is medium-sized. Written as DNA, the CDR3 is TGTGCCTGGAGTGTACAATGGGGTAGGACCCAGTACTTC. Its translation: CAWSVQWGRTQYF. The V gene is TRBV30, the J gene TRBJ2-5, with D unresolved. V was trimmed by 0 bases and J by 7 bases, leaving 12 bases between them. The germline gives CDR1 GTSNPN, CDR2 SVGIG (reference sequence). The CDR3 is 13 amino acids.

This clonotype was detected a few times. V is TRBV11-2 and J is TRBJ1-1; D perhaps matches TRBD1 (5 bases). The CDR3 spans 13 residues. Trimming cost V 3 bases and J 4 bases, with 9 bases left between them. Germline loops: CDR1 SGHAT, CDR2 FQNNGV. This CDR3 is CASSLFQGTEAFF. The CDR3 nucleotides read TGTGCCAGCAGCTTGTTTCAGGGCACTGAAGCTTTCTTT.

This clonotype qualifies as medium-sized. V usage is TRBV6-5 and J usage is TRBJ2-2; D may be TRBD1 (5 bases). Trimming took 6 bases from V and 2 from J, leaving 7 bases between them. CDR3 length: 13 residues. Looked up from germline, CDR1 is MNHEY and CDR2 is SVGAGI. The CDR3 here is CASRDSNTGELFF. CDR3 bases: TGTGCCAGCAGAGACAGCAACACCGGGGAGCTGTTTTTT.

A few counts support this clonotype. The chain couples TRBV28 to TRBJ1-1; possibly TRBD1 for D (5 bases). Looked up from germline, CDR1 is MDHEN and CDR2 is SYDVKM. The ends were cut back, 3 bases at V and 5 bases at J, with 13 bases in the middle. This CDR3 region has 14 residues. The CDR3 loop is CASSLVRGATEAFF. The DNA of the CDR3 is TGTGCCAGCAGTTTGGTCAGAGGGGCGACTGAAGCTTTCTTT.

This clonotype was counted only a few times. The V gene is TRBV5-1, the J gene TRBJ1-2; 10 nucleotides match TRBD1. CDR1 and CDR2 (germline): SGHRS, YFSETQ. The CDR3 has 13 residues. Unmatched junction bases numbered 5, after V lost 4 bases and J lost 8 bases. The DNA of the CDR3 is TGCGCCAGCAGCGCGGGACAGGGGTGGGGCTACACCTTC. Encoded protein: CASSAGQGWGYTF.

Judged by abundance, this clonotype is medium-sized. The rearrangement uses TRBV19 and TRBJ1-2, with D perhaps TRBD1 (5 bases). There are 15 residues in the CDR3. The V gene's germline CDR1 is LNHDA and CDR2 SQIVND (reference sequence). V dropped 4 bases and J dropped 4 bases, with 16 bases sitting between them. CDR3 amino acids: CASSSRAGTVYGYTF. The CDR3 DNA reads TGTGCCAGTAGTAGCCGTGCGGGGACCGTCTATGGCTACACCTTC.

In this sample, this clonotype is medium-sized (0.01 to 0.1%). The gene calls are TRBV11-2 and TRBJ1-6; D is ambiguous. This CDR3 region has 15 residues. Germline V lookup: CDR1 SGHAT, CDR2 FQNNGV. Trimming took 2 bases from V and 3 from J, leaving 8 bases between them. This chain's CDR3 is CASSLLRSYNSPLHF. CDR3 coding DNA: TGTGCCAGCAGCTTATTGCGTAGCTATAATTCACCCCTCCACTTT. The variable domain in full, with the rest retrieved from reference TRBV11-2 and TRBJ1-6, is EAGVAQSPRYKIIEKRQSVAFWCNPISGHATLYWYQQILGQGPKLLIQFQNNGVVDDSQLPKDRFSAERLKGVDSTLKIQPAKLEDSAVYLCASSLLRSYNSPLHFGNGTRLTVT.

This clonotype appeared a few times. The chain has TRBV4-3 and TRBJ2-3; unclear D gene. The germline V and J ends were trimmed by 2 bases and 0 bases, with 6 bases remaining between them. The CDR3 covers 14 residues. Germline V lookup: CDR1 LGHNA, CDR2 YSLEER. The CDR3 reads CASSQSPSTDTQYF. The CDR3 DNA follows: TGCGCCAGCAGCCAATCGCCTAGCACAGATACGCAGTATTTT.

CDR3 in amino acids: CASSYPWGQINEQFF. CDR3 in DNA: TGTGCCAGCAGTTATCCCTGGGGACAGATCAATGAGCAGTTCTTC. The rearrangement uses TRBV6-2 or TRBV6-3 and TRBJ2-1; TRBD1 aligns across 7 bases. The J segment lost 6 bases and the V segment lost 3 bases, leaving 8 bases of the junction unmatched. The CDR3 has 15 amino acids. Germline V gene sequence: CDR1 MNHEY, CDR2 SVGEGT.

The sample holds a few counts of this clonotype. The chain uses TRBV18 and TRBJ2-5; 11 positions agree with TRBD1. Trimming took 2 bases from V and 5 from J; bases not matched to a gene: 13. The length of the CDR3 is 18 residues. Germline-derived CDR1 and CDR2 are KGHSH and LQKENI. The CDR3 reads CASSPIEVGTGGSETQYF. In DNA, the CDR3 is TGTGCCAGCTCACCAATAGAAGTAGGGACAGGGGGATCTGAGACCCAGTACTTC.

This rearrangement joins TRBV10-3 to TRBJ2-2; D unresolved. The CDR3 runs to 13 residues. Germline CDR1 reads ENHRY; CDR2 reads SYGVKD. Trimming cost V 0 bases and J 6 bases, with 5 bases left between them. This chain's CDR3 is CAISESFSGELFF. For the CDR3, the DNA is TGTGCCATCAGTGAGTCGTTTTCCGGGGAGCTGTTTTTT.

The rearrangement joins TRBV19 to TRBJ2-3; 12 bases fit TRBD2. Germline V gene lookup returns CDR1 LNHDA and CDR2 SQIVND (reference sequence). V shed 1 base and J 5 bases; nucleotides not matched to a gene: 7. The CDR3 spans 17 residues. The CDR3 coding sequence is TGTGCCAGTAGTATAGTCGGACTAGCGGGGTGGGAAGATACGCAGTATTTT. It is translated as CASSIVGLAGWEDTQYF.

This clonotype is classed as medium-sized. The rearrangement joins TRBV11-2 to TRBJ2-7; 7 positions agree with TRBD2. With 8 bases clipped from V and 5 bases from J, the junction kept 6 bases outside the gene matches. The germline V gene has CDR1 SGHAT and CDR2 FQNNGV. The CDR3 contains 12 residues. DNA of the CDR3: TGTGCCAGCGGGCGGGGGTACCACGAGCAGTACTTC. Protein: CASGRGYHEQYF.

This clonotype has only a few counts. The gene calls are TRBV5-1 and TRBJ2-2; TRBD1 is a possible D gene (5 bases). The CDR3 contains 14 residues. The ends were cut back, 3 bases at V and 2 bases at J, with 8 bases in the middle. Germline CDR1 is SGHRS and CDR2 is YFSETQ. CDR3 nucleotide sequence: TGCGCCAGCAGCTCGTGGACAAACACCGGGGAGCTGTTTTTT. Amino acids: CASSSWTNTGELFF.

This clonotype is medium-sized in the sample. The chain carries TRBV20-1 and TRBJ2-1; 10 bases fit TRBD2. The CDR3 is 14 amino acids. Germline loops: CDR1 DFQATT, CDR2 SNEGSKA (reference sequence). V lost 2 bases and J lost 5; bases outside the gene matches: 3. Here the CDR3 DNA reads TGCAGTGCTAGATCGAGCGGGGGGGACAATGAGCAGTTCTTC. It translates to CSARSSGGDNEQFF.

About this clonotype: A much more abundant neighbour one base away suggests this may be a read error. The V and J genes are TRBV29-1 and TRBJ2-7; 7 bases are a match to TRBD2. The CDR3 totals 13 residues. Germline V gene data show CDR1 as SQVTM and CDR2 as ANQGSEA. V lost 7 bases, J lost 11 bases, and 17 bases stayed unmatched. CDR3 in amino acids: CSAVSPKTGGKYF. The CDR3, as DNA: TGCAGCGCCGTTAGTCCCAAGACCGGGGGGAAGTACTTC.

The V and J genes are TRBV11-3 and TRBJ2-3, with a tentative D call TRBD2 (6 bases). Germline lookup yields CDR1 SGHNT and CDR2 YENEEA. Trimming left V 5 bases short and J 0 bases short, with 15 bases between. The CDR3 contains 16 residues. The CDR3 sequence is CASSEGRLSSTDTQYF. The DNA of the CDR3 is TGTGCCAGCAGCGAAGGGAGGCTCTCTAGCACAGATACGCAGTATTTT.

Details on this clonotype: Germline and junction disagree at one end, which may indicate a read error. The chain recombines TRBV5-1 with TRBJ1-4, with 7 bases matching TRBD1. The CDR3 covers 16 residues. Germline assignment: CDR1 SGHRS and CDR2 YFSETQ. CDR3 in DNA: TGCGCCAGCAGCTTAACCGGGACAGCCCCTAATGAAGAACTGTTTTTT. It codes for CASSLTGTAPNEELFF.

This clonotype is medium-sized within its sample. V and J are TRBV29-1 and TRBJ1-2; TRBD1 might be the D (6 bases). This CDR3 is built from 11 residues. Per germline, CDR1 SQVTM and CDR2 ANQGSEA. The V end lost 6 bases, the J end lost 6 bases, and 11 bases lay between the germline ends. The CDR3 here is CSVGTRHGYTF. As DNA, the CDR3 is TGCAGCGTGGGGACACGACATGGCTACACCTTC. The complete variable domain, with remaining parts taken from reference TRBV29-1 and TRBJ1-2, reads SAVISQKPSRDICQRGTSLTIQCQVDSQVTMMFWYRQQPGQSLTLIATANQGSEATYESGFVIDKFPISRPNLTFSTLTVSNMSPEDSSIYLCSVGTRHGYTFGSGTRLTVV.

This clonotype has a handful of counts. The chain carries TRBV7-9 and TRBJ2-1; 9 bases are a match to TRBD2. Trimming removed 1 base from V and 4 bases from J; junction bases left unmatched: 5. The CDR3 sequence is 16 residues long. Per germline, CDR1 SEHNR and CDR2 FQNEAQ (reference sequence). The CDR3 spells CASSLVASGAYNEQFF. Written as DNA, the CDR3 is TGTGCCAGCAGCTTAGTTGCTAGCGGGGCTTACAATGAGCAGTTCTTC.